These T cell receptor beta chains were read from a single sample in a study of cytomegalovirus exposure and HLA in healthy donors. Sequenced by immunoSEQ multiplex PCR; TCRdb stores in-frame clones only, minus some. The sample has about 160,000 clones; around 85% are singletons. Sequences were obtained from PBMCs. These receptors were taken from a man between 35 and 55 years old in good health and CMV-seronegative. CDR3s include the opening cysteine and the closing phenylalanine or tryptophan. The D gene is left open where the match is weak. The listing skips clone size in some rows; elsewhere it reads once, few, many or a size class.

d_call j_call clone_size v_call cdr3_nt cdr3_aa
TRBD1 TRBJ1-1 few TRBV30 TGTGCCTGTAACAGGGGAGGGAACACTGAAGCTTTCTTT CACNRGGNTEAFF
NA TRBJ2-5 NA TRBV28 TGTGCCAGCAGTTTATGGGGCCAGACCCAGTACTTC CASSLWGQTQYF
NA TRBJ1-1 once TRBV30 TGTGCCTGCGACACGGACTACACTGAAGCTTTCTTT CACDTDYTEAFF
NA TRBJ1-6 NA TRBV5-8 TGTGCCAGCAGCTTACTGCTTTCACCCCTCCACTTT CASSLLLSPLHF
NA TRBJ1-1 NA TRBV27 TGTGCCAGCAGTATAAAACCCAGGGAAACTGTCGCTGAAGCTTTCTTT CASSIKPRETVAEAFF
NA TRBJ1-1 once TRBV7-3 TGTGCCAGCAGCTTAGATGGAGGCAACACTGAAGCTTTCTTT CASSLDGGNTEAFF
TRBD1 TRBJ2-7 NA TRBV5-4 TGTGCCAGCAGCCGCGGACAGGGGGCCTACGAGCAGTACTTC CASSRGQGAYEQYF
TRBD1 TRBJ2-1 NA TRBV7-2 TGTGCCAGCAGACCCGGGACAGGGAACAATGAGCAGTTCTTC CASRPGTGNNEQFF
NA TRBJ2-6 few TRBV7-3 TGTGCCAGCAGCCTAGAGGGACACTGGAGCTCTGGGGCCAACGTCCTGACTTTC CASSLEGHWSSGANVLTF
TRBD1 TRBJ2-7 NA TRBV6-5 TGTGCCAGCAGTCCCCGGACAGGGATCTCCTACGAGCAGTACTTC CASSPRTGISYEQYF
TRBD1 TRBJ2-7 few TRBV28 TGTGCCAGTGTTGGGACAGGGACTCCCTACGAGCAGTACTTC CASVGTGTPYEQYF
NA TRBJ1-2 few TRBV15 TGTGCCACCAGCAGAGATCAGGAAGTGGACTATGGCTACACCTTC CATSRDQEVDYGYTF
TRBD1 TRBJ1-2 NA TRBV10-3 TGTGCCATCAGTGATGACAGGGGAAGCGGCTACACCTTC CAISDDRGSGYTF
NA TRBJ2-2 few TRBV7-6 TGTGCCAGCAGCTTAAAGTACAGTTCCGGGGAGCTGTTTTTT CASSLKYSSGELFF
TRBD2 TRBJ2-3 NA TRBV9 TGTGCCAGCAGCGTGGGACTAGCGGGGGGGCCTGGTACGCAGTATTTT CASSVGLAGGPGTQYF
TRBD1 TRBJ2-5 NA TRBV7-2 TGTGCCAGCAGCTTAAGGGACAGGCAAGAGACCCAGTACTTC CASSLRDRQETQYF
NA TRBJ2-1 NA TRBV28 TGTGCCAGCAGCTCCTCCGGGACTCCTGCGATCGAGCAGTTCTTC CASSSSGTPAIEQFF
TRBD1 TRBJ2-3 NA TRBV19 TGTGCCAGTAGTCTCGGGACAGGGCGCGATACGCAGTATTTT CASSLGTGRDTQYF
NA TRBJ2-1 few TRBV6-1 TGTGCCAGCAGTGAAGACCCAGGGAAGCAATACAATGAGCAGTTCTTC CASSEDPGKQYNEQFF